The rows below give T cell receptor beta chains drawn from one sample of a study of T cells in localized non-small cell lung cancer. Sequencing used immunoSEQ multiplex PCR; TCRdb keeps in-frame clones, though not all of them. Among 64,000 or so clones listed, roughly 90% were seen once. Here the sequenced sample was peripheral blood, taken before any cancer treatment. These receptors came from a woman aged 35-75 years with stage I lung adenocarcinoma. Each CDR3 is given with its conserved first and last residue. The D gene is left open where the match is weak. Only some rows state a clone size, as once, few, many or a class for expanded clones.

j_gene | d_gene | abundance | v_gene | len | CDR3aa | CDR3nt
TRBJ2-7 | NA | NA | TRBV9 | 14 | CASSVKAGAYEQYF | TGTGCCAGCAGCGTAAAGGCTGGAGCCTACGAGCAGTACTTC
TRBJ1-2 | NA | NA | TRBV30 | 12 | CAWDPGDYGYTF | TGTGCCTGGGATCCAGGGGACTATGGCTACACCTTC
TRBJ1-6 | NA | NA | TRBV6-1 | 13 | CASSETGDSPLHF | TGTGCCAGCAGTGAAACGGGTGATTCACCCCTCCACTTT
TRBJ2-1 | NA | NA | TRBV9 | 14 | CASSVGTAYNEQFF | TGTGCCAGCAGCGTAGGGACAGCCTACAATGAGCAGTTCTTC
TRBJ2-1 | TRBD1 | NA | TRBV4-3 | 16 | CASSQAMLTGDNEQFF | TGCGCCAGCAGCCAAGCGATGCTGACAGGGGACAATGAGCAGTTCTTC
TRBJ2-3 | NA | NA | TRBV18 | 16 | CASSRPPVTSTDTQYF | TGTGCCAGCTCACGCCCGCCTGTGACTTCCACAGATACGCAGTATTTT
TRBJ1-3 | NA | NA | TRBV9 | 16 | CASSVDKPSSGNTIYF | TGTGCCAGCAGCGTAGATAAGCCTAGCTCTGGAAACACCATATATTTT
TRBJ1-2 | NA | NA | TRBV6-5 | 14 | CASTLENKDYGYTF | TGTGCCAGCACCCTGGAGAACAAAGACTATGGCTACACCTTC
TRBJ1-1 | NA | NA | TRBV28 | 14 | CASRMAGGKTEAFF | TGTGCCAGCAGGATGGCGGGGGGAAAGACTGAAGCTTTCTTT
TRBJ2-5 | TRBD2 | once | TRBV10-1 | 14 | CASSEGGLQETQYF | TGCGCCAGCAGTGAGGGGGGACTACAAGAGACCCAGTACTTC
TRBJ1-1 | NA | NA | TRBV19 | 13 | CASSRQEGTEAFF | TGTGCCAGTAGTCGCCAGGAGGGCACTGAAGCTTTCTTT
TRBJ2-1 | NA | NA | TRBV11-2 | 14 | CASSLEVSYNEQFF | TGTGCCAGCAGCTTAGAGGTCTCCTACAATGAGCAGTTCTTC
TRBJ1-2 | TRBD1 | NA | TRBV19 | 17 | CASSTPGTGTLFYGYTF | TGTGCCAGTAGTACCCCCGGGACAGGGACCCTTTTCTATGGCTACACCTTC
TRBJ1-1 | NA | NA | TRBV5-1 | 14 | CASSVGTGNTEAFF | TGCGCCAGCAGCGTCGGGACGGGTAACACTGAAGCTTTCTTT
TRBJ2-7 | NA | NA | TRBV5-1 | 13 | CASSSGDIGEQYF | TGCGCCAGCAGCTCCGGGGACATCGGCGAGCAGTACTTC
TRBJ1-2 | NA | NA | TRBV6-1 | 14 | CAGTKGQANYGYTF | TGTGCCGGTACAAAGGGGCAGGCCAACTATGGCTACACCTTC
TRBJ2-5 | NA | once | TRBV7-2 | 14 | CASSFSGFQETQYF | TGTGCCAGCAGCTTCAGCGGGTTCCAAGAGACCCAGTACTTC
TRBJ2-7 | TRBD2 | NA | TRBV5-1 | 15 | CASSLLAGDTYEQYF | TGCGCCAGCAGCTTACTAGCGGGGGATACCTACGAGCAGTACTTC
TRBJ2-7 | TRBD2 | NA | TRBV5-1 | 19 | CASSLESRGASGFRDEQYF | TGCGCCAGCAGCTTGGAAAGCCGTGGGGCTAGCGGGTTCAGGGACGAGCAGTACTTC
TRBJ1-2 | NA | NA | TRBV6-1 | 12 | CAISTGNYGYTF | TGTGCCATCAGTACAGGCAACTATGGCTACACCTTC
TRBJ1-1 | NA | NA | TRBV19 | 14 | CASSRRGTNTEAFF | TGTGCCAGTAGTAGGAGGGGAACAAACACTGAAGCTTTCTTT
TRBJ2-2 | NA | NA | TRBV9 | 16 | CASSRAGSPNTGELFF | TGTGCCAGCAGCAGGGCCGGCAGCCCGAACACCGGGGAGCTGTTTTTT
TRBJ2-5 | NA | NA | TRBV29-1 | 13 | CSVSGGAQETQYF | TGCAGCGTTTCTGGGGGGGCCCAAGAGACCCAGTACTTC
TRBJ1-5 | NA | NA | TRBV28 | 13 | CASSLDSNQPQHF | TGTGCCAGCAGTTTAGACAGCAATCAGCCCCAGCATTTT
TRBJ2-5 | TRBD2 | few | TRBV2 | 15 | CASSKAGTDLETQYF | TGTGCCAGCAGTAAAGCGGGGACCGATCTGGAGACCCAGTACTTC
TRBJ2-7 | TRBD1 | NA | TRBV6-5 | 15 | CASSYRLDRQYEQYF | TGTGCCAGCAGTTACAGATTGGACAGGCAATACGAGCAGTACTTC
TRBJ2-7 | TRBD2 | NA | TRBV7-6 | 15 | CASSLQDGGSYEQYF | TGTGCCAGCAGCCTCCAGGACGGGGGGAGCTACGAGCAGTACTTC
TRBJ1-1 | NA | few | TRBV7-9 | 15 | CASSFYRTGNTEAFF | TGTGCCAGCAGCTTTTACAGGACCGGGAACACTGAAGCTTTCTTT
TRBJ2-7 | TRBD1 | NA | TRBV19 | 15 | CASRVSTGVAYEQYF | TGTGCCAGTAGGGTGAGCACAGGGGTTGCCTACGAGCAGTACTTC
TRBJ1-1 | NA | NA | TRBV10-1 | 15 | CASSDRPTPNTEAFF | TGCGCCAGCAGTGATAGGCCTACCCCGAACACTGAAGCTTTCTTT
TRBJ1-1 | NA | NA | TRBV10-1 | 13 | CARPRGRGTEAFF | TGCGCCAGGCCTCGGGGGCGCGGGACTGAAGCTTTCTTT
TRBJ1-5 | TRBD1 | NA | TRBV18 | 16 | CASSSGQGGGNQPQHF | TGTGCCAGCTCATCAGGACAGGGTGGCGGCAATCAGCCCCAGCATTTT
TRBJ1-1 | TRBD1 | NA | TRBV19 | 15 | CASSETGTGVTEAFF | TGTGCCAGTAGTGAAACCGGGACAGGGGTCACTGAAGCTTTCTTT
TRBJ2-7 | TRBD1 | NA | TRBV7-9 | 14 | CASSLGQGAYEQYF | TGTGCCAGCAGCTTAGGACAGGGGGCCTACGAGCAGTACTTC
TRBJ2-3 | NA | once | TRBV9 | 15 | CASSPEAGYTDTQYF | TGTGCCAGCAGCCCAGAGGCGGGCTACACAGATACGCAGTATTTT
TRBJ1-2 | NA | NA | TRBV2 | 14 | CASRQDSILGGYTF | TGTGCCAGCAGGCAGGACAGCATCCTAGGCGGCTACACCTTC
TRBJ2-3 | TRBD2 | NA | TRBV5-1 | 16 | CASSLKTSGSLDTQYF | TGCGCCAGCAGCCTTAAGACTAGCGGGAGTCTGGATACGCAGTATTTT
TRBJ2-7 | NA | once | TRBV4-2 | 16 | CASSQGNPSPPYEQYF | TGTGCCAGCAGCCAGGGGAACCCCAGCCCTCCCTACGAGCAGTACTTC
TRBJ2-2 | NA | NA | TRBV4-1 | 16 | CASSQDWEGAVAKLFF | TGCGCCAGCAGCCAAGACTGGGAGGGGGCCGTCGCGAAGCTGTTTTTT
TRBJ1-1 | TRBD1 | NA | TRBV29-1 | 12 | CSVGQGTPEAFF | TGCAGCGTTGGACAGGGAACCCCTGAAGCTTTCTTT
TRBJ1-1 | NA | NA | TRBV2 | 13 | CASTRQLNTEAFF | TGTGCCAGCACTAGACAGTTGAACACTGAAGCTTTCTTT
TRBJ2-4 | NA | NA | TRBV21-1 | 14 | CASSRGLAKNIQYF | TGTGCCAGCAGCAGGGGCTTAGCCAAAAACATTCAGTACTTC
TRBJ2-7 | NA | NA | TRBV7-9 | 14 | CASSLSGTDYEQYF | TGTGCCAGCAGCTTATCAGGGACCGACTACGAGCAGTACTTC
TRBJ2-2 | NA | NA | TRBV28 | 13 | CASSLANTGELFF | TGTGCCAGCAGTTTAGCGAACACCGGGGAGCTGTTTTTT
TRBJ1-1 | NA | NA | TRBV14 | 17 | CASSQVRTIGENTEAFF | TGTGCCAGCAGCCAAGTGCGAACCATAGGAGAGAACACTGAAGCTTTCTTT
TRBJ1-3 | NA | NA | TRBV4-2 | 14 | CASSPSSSGNTIYF | TGTGCCAGCAGCCCTTCGAGCTCTGGAAACACCATATATTTT
TRBJ1-1 | NA | NA | TRBV20-1 | 9 | CSGAWAAFF | TGCAGTGGGGCTTGGGCTGCTTTCTTT
TRBJ2-7 | TRBD1 | NA | TRBV16 | 18 | CASSQTLFPGQAHYEQYF | TGTGCCAGCAGCCAAACCCTCTTCCCGGGACAGGCACACTACGAGCAGTACTTC
TRBJ1-3 | NA | NA | TRBV29-1 | 13 | CSVGPRREDTIYF | TGCAGCGTTGGGCCCCGCCGAGAAGACACCATATATTTT
TRBJ2-1 | TRBD2 | NA | TRBV7-9 | 13 | CASSWAGDNEQFF | TGTGCCAGCAGCTGGGCGGGAGACAATGAGCAGTTCTTC
TRBJ1-2 | NA | NA | TRBV6-1 | 13 | CASSEFPPSGYTF | TGTGCCAGCAGTGAATTCCCACCGAGCGGCTACACCTTC
TRBJ2-3 | NA | NA | TRBV7-2 | 13 | CASSRTGSDTQYF | TGTGCCAGCAGTCGAACGGGGTCAGATACGCAGTATTTT